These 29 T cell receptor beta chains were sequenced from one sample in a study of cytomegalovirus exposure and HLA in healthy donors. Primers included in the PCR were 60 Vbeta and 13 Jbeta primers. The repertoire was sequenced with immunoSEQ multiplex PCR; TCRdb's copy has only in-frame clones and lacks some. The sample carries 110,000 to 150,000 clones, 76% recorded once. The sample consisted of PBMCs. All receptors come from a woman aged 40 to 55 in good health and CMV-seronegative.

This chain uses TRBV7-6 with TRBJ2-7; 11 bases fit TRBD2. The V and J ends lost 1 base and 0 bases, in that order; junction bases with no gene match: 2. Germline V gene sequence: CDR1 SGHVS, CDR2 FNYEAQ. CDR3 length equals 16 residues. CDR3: CASSLVTSGISYEQYF. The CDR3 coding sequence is TGTGCCAGCAGCTTAGTGACTAGCGGGATCTCCTACGAGCAGTACTTC.

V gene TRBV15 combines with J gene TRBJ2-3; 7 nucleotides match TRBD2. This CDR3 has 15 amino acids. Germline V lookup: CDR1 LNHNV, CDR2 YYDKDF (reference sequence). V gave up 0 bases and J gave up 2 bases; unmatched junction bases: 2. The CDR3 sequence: CATSREAGATDTQYF. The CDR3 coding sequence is TGTGCCACCAGCAGAGAGGCGGGAGCCACAGATACGCAGTATTTT.

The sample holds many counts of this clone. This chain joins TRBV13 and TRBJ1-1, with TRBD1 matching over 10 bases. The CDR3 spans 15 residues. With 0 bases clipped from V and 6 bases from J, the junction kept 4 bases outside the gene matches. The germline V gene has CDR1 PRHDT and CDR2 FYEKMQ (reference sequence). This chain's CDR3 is CASSLGGTGDPEAFF. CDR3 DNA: TGTGCCAGCAGCTTAGGTGGGACAGGGGATCCTGAAGCTTTCTTT.

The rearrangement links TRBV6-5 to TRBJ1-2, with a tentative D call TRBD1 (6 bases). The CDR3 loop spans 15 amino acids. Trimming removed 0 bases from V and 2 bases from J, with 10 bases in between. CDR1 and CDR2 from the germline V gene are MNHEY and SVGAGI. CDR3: CASSYSTTGNYGYTF. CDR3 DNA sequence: TGTGCCAGCAGTTACTCGACCACAGGGAACTATGGCTACACCTTC.

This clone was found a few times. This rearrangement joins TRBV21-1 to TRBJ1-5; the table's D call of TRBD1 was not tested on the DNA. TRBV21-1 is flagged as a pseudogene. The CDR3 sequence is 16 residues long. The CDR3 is CASSIPGQGTDQPQHF. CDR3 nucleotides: TGTGCCAGCAGCATTCCGGGACAGGGAACTGATCAGCCCCAGCATTTT.

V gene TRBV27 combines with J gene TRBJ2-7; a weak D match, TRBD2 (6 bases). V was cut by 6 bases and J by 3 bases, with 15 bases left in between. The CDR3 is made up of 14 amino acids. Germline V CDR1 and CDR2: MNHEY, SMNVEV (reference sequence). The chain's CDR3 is CASRFMGGGYEQYF. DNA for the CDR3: TGTGCCAGCAGATTTATGGGAGGCGGCTACGAGCAGTACTTC.

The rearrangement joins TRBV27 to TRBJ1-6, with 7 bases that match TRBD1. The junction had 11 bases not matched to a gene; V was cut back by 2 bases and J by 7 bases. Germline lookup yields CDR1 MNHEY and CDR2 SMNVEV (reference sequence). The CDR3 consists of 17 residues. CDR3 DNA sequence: TGTGCCAGCAGTTTAATTTATGACAGGGCCGGAAATTCACCCCTCCACTTT. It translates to CASSLIYDRAGNSPLHF.

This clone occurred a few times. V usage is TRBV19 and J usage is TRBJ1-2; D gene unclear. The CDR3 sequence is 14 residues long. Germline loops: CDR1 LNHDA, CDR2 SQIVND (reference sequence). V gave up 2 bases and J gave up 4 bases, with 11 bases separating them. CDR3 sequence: CASSIREGPYGYTF. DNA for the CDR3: TGTGCCAGTAGTATAAGGGAGGGTCCCTATGGCTACACCTTC.

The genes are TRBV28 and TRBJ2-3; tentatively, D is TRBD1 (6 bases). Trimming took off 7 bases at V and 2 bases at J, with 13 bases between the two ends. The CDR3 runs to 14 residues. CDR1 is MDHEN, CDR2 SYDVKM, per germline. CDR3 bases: TGTGCCAGCACCGGACAGATACTCACAGATACGCAGTATTTT. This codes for CASTGQILTDTQYF.

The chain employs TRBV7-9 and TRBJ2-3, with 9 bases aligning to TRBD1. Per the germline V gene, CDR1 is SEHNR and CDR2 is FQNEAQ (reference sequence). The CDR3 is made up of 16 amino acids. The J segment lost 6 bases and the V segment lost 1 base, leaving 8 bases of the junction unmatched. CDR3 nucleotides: TGTGCCAGCAGCTTAGAGGGGACAGGGCGCTCGGATACGCAGTATTTT. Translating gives CASSLEGTGRSDTQYF.

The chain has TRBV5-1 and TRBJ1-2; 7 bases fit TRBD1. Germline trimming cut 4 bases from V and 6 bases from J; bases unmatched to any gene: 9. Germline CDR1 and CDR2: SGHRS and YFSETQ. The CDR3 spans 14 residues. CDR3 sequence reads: CASSVDGTVHGYTF. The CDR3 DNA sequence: TGCGCCAGCAGCGTGGACGGGACAGTCCATGGCTACACCTTC.

CDR3 amino acids: CASSILGLAGGGDTQYF. The CDR3 nucleotides are TGTGCCAGTAGTATCCTTGGACTAGCGGGAGGAGGAGATACGCAGTATTTT. The chain joins TRBV19 to TRBJ2-3, with TRBD2 matching 14 bases. Trimming removed 3 bases from V and 5 bases from J; junction bases left unmatched: 7. This CDR3 region has 17 residues. In germline, CDR1 is LNHDA, CDR2 SQIVND (reference sequence).

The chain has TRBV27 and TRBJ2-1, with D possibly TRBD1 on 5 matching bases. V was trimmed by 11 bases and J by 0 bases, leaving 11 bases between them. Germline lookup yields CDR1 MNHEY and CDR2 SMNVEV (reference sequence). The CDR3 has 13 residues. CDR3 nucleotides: TGTGCCTCTAGGGGTAGCTCCTACAATGAGCAGTTCTTC. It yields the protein CASRGSSYNEQFF.

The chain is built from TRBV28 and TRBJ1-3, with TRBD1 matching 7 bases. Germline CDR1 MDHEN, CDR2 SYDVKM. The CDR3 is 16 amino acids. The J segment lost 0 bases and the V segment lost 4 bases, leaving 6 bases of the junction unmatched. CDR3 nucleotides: TGTGCCAGCAGTTCTGGGACAGTGCACTCTGGAAACACCATATATTTT. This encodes CASSSGTVHSGNTIYF. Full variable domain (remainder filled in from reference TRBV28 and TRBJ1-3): DVKVTQSSRYLVKRTGEKVFLECVQDMDHENMFWYRQDPGLGLRLIYFSYDVKMKEKGDIPEGYSVSREKKERFSLILESASTNQTSMYLCASSSGTVHSGNTIYFGEGSWLTVV.

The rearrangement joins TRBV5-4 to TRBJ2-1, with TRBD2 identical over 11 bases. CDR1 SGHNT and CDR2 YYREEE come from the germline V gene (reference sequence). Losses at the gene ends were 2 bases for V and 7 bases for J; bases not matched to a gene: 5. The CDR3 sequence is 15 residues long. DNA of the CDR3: TGTGCCAGCAGCTTAGTAGCGGGAGGGTCTAATGAGCAGTTCTTC. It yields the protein CASSLVAGGSNEQFF.

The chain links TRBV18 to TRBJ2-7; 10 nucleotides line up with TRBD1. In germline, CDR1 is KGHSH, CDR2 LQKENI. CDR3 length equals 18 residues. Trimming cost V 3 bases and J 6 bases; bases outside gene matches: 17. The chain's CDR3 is CASSPQVLGGQGRTEQYF. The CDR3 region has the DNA TGTGCCAGCTCACCTCAGGTATTGGGGGGACAGGGGAGGACCGAGCAGTACTTC. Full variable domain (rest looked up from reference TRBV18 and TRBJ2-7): NAGVMQNPRHLVRRRGQEARLRCSPMKGHSHVYWYRQLPEEGLKFMVYLQKENIIDESGMPKERFSAEFPKEGPSILRIQQVVRGDSAAYFCASSPQVLGGQGRTEQYFGPGTRLTVT.

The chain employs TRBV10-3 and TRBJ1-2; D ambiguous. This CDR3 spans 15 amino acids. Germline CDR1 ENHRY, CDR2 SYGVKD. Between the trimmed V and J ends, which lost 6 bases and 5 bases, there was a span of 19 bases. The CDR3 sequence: CAISSTREQLYGYTF. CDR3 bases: TGTGCCATCAGCTCAACTAGGGAGCAGTTGTATGGCTACACCTTC.

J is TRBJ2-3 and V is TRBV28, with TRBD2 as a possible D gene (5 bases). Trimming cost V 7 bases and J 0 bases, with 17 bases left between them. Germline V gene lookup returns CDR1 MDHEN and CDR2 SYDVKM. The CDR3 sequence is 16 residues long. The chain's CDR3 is CASIISRGFSTDTQYF. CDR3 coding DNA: TGTGCCAGCATTATCAGTCGAGGGTTTAGCACAGATACGCAGTATTTT.

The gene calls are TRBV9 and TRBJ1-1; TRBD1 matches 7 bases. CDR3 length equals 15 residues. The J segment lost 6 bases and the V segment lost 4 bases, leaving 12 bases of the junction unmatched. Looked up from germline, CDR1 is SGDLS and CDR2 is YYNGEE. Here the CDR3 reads CASSTYRGSDAEAFF. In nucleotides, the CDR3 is TGTGCCAGCAGCACATACAGGGGATCGGACGCTGAAGCTTTCTTT.

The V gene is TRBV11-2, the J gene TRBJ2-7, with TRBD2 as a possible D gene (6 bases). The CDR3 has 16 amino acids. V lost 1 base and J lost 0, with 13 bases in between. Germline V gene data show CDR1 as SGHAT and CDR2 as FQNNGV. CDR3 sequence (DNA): TGTGCCAGCAGCTTAGTTCCCTCAGCGGGCTCCTACGAGCAGTACTTC. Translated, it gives CASSLVPSAGSYEQYF.

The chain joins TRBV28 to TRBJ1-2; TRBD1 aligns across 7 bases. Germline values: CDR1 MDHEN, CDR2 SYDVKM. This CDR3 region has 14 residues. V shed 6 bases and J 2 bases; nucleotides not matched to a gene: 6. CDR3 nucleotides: TGTGCCAGCAGCTCCCAGGACAGGAACTATGGCTACACCTTC. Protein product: CASSSQDRNYGYTF.

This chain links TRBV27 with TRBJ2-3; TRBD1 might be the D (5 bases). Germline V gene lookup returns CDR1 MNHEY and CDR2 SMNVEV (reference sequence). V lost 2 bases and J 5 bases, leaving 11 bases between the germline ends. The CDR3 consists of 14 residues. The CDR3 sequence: CASSLKIRVDTQYF. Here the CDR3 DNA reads TGTGCCAGCAGTTTAAAGATCAGGGTAGATACGCAGTATTTT.

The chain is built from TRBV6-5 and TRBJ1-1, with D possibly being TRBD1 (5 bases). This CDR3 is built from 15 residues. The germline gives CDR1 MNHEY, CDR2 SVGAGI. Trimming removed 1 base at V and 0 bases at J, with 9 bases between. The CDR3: CASSYWGSLNTEAFF. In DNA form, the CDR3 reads TGTGCCAGCAGTTACTGGGGCAGTTTGAACACTGAAGCTTTCTTT.

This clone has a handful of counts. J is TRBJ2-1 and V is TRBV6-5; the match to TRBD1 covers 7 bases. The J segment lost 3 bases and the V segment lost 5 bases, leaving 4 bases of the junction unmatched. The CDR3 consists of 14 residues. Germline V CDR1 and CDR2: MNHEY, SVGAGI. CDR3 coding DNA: TGTGCCAGCAGTCCCCGGGACAGCTACAATGAGCAGTTCTTC. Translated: CASSPRDSYNEQFF.

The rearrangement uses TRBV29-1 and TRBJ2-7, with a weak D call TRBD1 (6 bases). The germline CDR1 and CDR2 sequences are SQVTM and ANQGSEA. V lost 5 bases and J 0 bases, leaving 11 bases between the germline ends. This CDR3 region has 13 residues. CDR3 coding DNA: TGCAGCGTTTTGGGGGCCAGCTCCTACGAGCAGTACTTC. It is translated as CSVLGASSYEQYF.

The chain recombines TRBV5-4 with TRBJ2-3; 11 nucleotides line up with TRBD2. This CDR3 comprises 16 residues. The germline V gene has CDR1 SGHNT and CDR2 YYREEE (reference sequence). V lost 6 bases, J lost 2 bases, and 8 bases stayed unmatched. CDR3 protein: CASTKGTSGDTDTQYF. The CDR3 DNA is TGTGCCAGCACCAAAGGGACTAGCGGTGACACAGATACGCAGTATTTT.

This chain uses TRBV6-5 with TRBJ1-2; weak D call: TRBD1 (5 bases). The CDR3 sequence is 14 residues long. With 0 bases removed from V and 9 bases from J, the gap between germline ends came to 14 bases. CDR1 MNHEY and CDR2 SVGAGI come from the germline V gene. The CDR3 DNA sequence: TGTGCCAGCAGTTACTCAGGGACGGGAGTTAGCTACACCTTC. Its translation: CASSYSGTGVSYTF.

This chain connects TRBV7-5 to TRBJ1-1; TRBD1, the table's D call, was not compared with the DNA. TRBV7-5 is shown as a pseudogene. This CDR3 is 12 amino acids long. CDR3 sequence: CVRSRRGRGCRF. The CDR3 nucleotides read TGTGTCAGAAGCCGCAGGGGGCGAGGGTGTAGGTTT.

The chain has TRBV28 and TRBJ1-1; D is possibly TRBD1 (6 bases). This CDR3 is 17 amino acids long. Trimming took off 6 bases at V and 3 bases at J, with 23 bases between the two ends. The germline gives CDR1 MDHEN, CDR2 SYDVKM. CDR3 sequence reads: CASSLLGRGFLHTEAFF. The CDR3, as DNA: TGTGCCAGCAGCCTCCTGGGCAGGGGCTTCCTTCACACTGAAGCTTTCTTT.